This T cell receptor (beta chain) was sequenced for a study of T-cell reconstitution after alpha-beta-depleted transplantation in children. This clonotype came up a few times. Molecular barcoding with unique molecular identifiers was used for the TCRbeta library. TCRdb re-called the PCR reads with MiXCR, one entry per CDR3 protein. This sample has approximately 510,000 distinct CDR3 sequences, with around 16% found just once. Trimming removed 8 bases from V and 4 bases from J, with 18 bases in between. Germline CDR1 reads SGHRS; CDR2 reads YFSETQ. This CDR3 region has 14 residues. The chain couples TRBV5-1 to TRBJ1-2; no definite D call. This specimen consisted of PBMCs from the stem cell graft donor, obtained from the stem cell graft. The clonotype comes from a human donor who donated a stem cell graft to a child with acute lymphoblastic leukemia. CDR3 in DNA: TGCGCCAGTACCGTGGAAGGCGGAACCTATGGCTACACCTTC. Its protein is CASTVEGGTYGYTF. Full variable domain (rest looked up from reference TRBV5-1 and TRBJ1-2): KAGVTQTPRYLIKTRGQQVTLSCSPISGHRSVSWYQQTPGQGLQFLFEYFSETQRNKGNFPGRFSGRQFSNSRSEMNVSTLELGDSALYLCASTVEGGTYGYTFGSGTRLTVV.